These 16 T cell receptor beta chains were all obtained from the same sample, sequenced in a study of shared clonotypes between healthy human individuals. Sequencing was performed with immunoSEQ multiplex PCR; in TCRdb, only in-frame clones are kept and a portion is missing. The table includes about 590,000 clones, nearly 97% detected once. Naive CD8 cells comprised CD45RO-negative, CCR7-positively selected cells, excluding terminally differentiated effector memory CD45RA+ cells. Source material: naive CD8+ T cells sorted from blood. The receptors were gathered from a woman in her thirties in good health.

The V and J genes are TRBV7-6 and TRBJ2-5, with 8 bases lining up with TRBD2. The tail of the sequence fits TRBJ2-7 better, so the J call may be wrong. CDR3 size: 17 residues. In germline, CDR1 is SGHVS, CDR2 FNYEAQ. CDR3 residues: CASSLSSAGVSLYEQYF. The CDR3 DNA follows: TGTGCCAGCAGCTTATCTTCAGCGGGAGTTTCTCTCTACGAGCAGTACTTC.

This sequence joins TRBV28 and TRBJ2-7; unclear D gene. V lost 6 bases and J lost 2, with 14 bases in between. This CDR3 region has 14 residues. Germline CDR1 is MDHEN and CDR2 is SYDVKM. This CDR3 is CASRQLLVPYEQYF. For the CDR3, the DNA is TGTGCCAGCAGACAACTCCTTGTTCCCTACGAGCAGTACTTC.

This sequence joins TRBV6-1 and TRBJ2-2, with D unresolved. From germline, CDR1 is MNHNS and CDR2 SASEGT. The CDR3 sequence is 14 residues long. The V and J ends lost 2 bases and 1 base respectively, with 5 bases between them. The CDR3 sequence is CASSEMGNTGELFF. The CDR3, as DNA: TGTGCCAGCAGTGAAATGGGGAACACCGGGGAGCTGTTTTTT.

The V and J genes are TRBV19 and TRBJ2-1; TRBD2 matches 9 bases. The CDR3 is 18 residues long. The V gene end was trimmed by 0 bases and the J gene end by 4 bases; junction bases not matched to a gene: 10. CDR1 LNHDA and CDR2 SQIVND come from the germline V gene (reference sequence). CDR3 sequence reads: CASSIDPPGLAGYNEQFF. Here the CDR3 DNA reads TGTGCCAGTAGTATAGACCCGCCGGGCCTAGCGGGGTACAATGAGCAGTTCTTC.

The chain employs TRBV6-4 and TRBJ1-5; 9 positions agree with TRBD1. Germline V gene sequence: CDR1 MRHNA, CDR2 SNTAGT. This CDR3 region has 16 residues. V shed 9 bases and J 3 bases; nucleotides not matched to a gene: 12. The chain's CDR3 is CAREDTGGIFNQPQHF. CDR3 bases: TGTGCCAGGGAGGATACAGGGGGCATATTCAATCAGCCCCAGCATTTT.

The CDR3 reads CASSSRTSGLSTDTQYF. DNA of the CDR3: TGTGCCAGCAGCTCACGGACTAGCGGGCTAAGCACAGATACGCAGTATTTT. The gene calls are TRBV5-4 and TRBJ2-3; the match to TRBD2 covers 11 bases. V was pared by 3 bases and J by 0 bases, with 6 bases of the junction left unmatched. Germline V lookup: CDR1 SGHNT, CDR2 YYREEE (reference sequence). The CDR3 consists of 17 residues.

This clone was seen only once. The chain has TRBV4-1 and TRBJ1-5; weak D call: TRBD1 (5 bases). The CDR3 extends over 14 amino acids. CDR1 and CDR2 from the germline V gene are MGHRA and YSYEKL. V lost 2 bases and J 6 bases, leaving 11 bases between the germline ends. For the CDR3, the DNA is TGCGCCAGCAGCCAAACCCAAGGGGTTCAGCCCCAGCATTTT. Translation: CASSQTQGVQPQHF.

The V call is TRBV28, the J call TRBJ2-5; D is ambiguous. The J call is in doubt because the DNA end fits TRBJ2-7 better. Germline CDR1 MDHEN, CDR2 SYDVKM. The CDR3 contains 13 residues. The CDR3 DNA reads TGTGCCAGCAGTTTAATATCGGGCTACGAGCAGTACTTC. Translating it yields CASSLISGYEQYF.

V is TRBV4-1 and J is TRBJ2-7; 9 nucleotides align to TRBD1. Germline V gene sequence: CDR1 MGHRA, CDR2 YSYEKL. Unmatched junction bases numbered 6, after V lost 4 bases and J lost 5 bases. This CDR3 comprises 14 residues. The CDR3 coding sequence is TGCGCCAGCAGCCCCGGGACAGGGCTTCACGAGCAGTACTTC. Translating gives CASSPGTGLHEQYF.

The V and J genes are TRBV6-5 and TRBJ2-1; the D is unclear. The V gene's germline CDR1 is MNHEY and CDR2 SVGAGI. Deletions cut 0 bases from V and 9 bases from J, with 12 bases between. The CDR3 is 14 residues long. CDR3 amino acids: CASSYSGPAGEQFF. The CDR3 DNA sequence: TGTGCCAGCAGTTACTCCGGACCCGCCGGTGAGCAGTTCTTC.

The chain recombines TRBV6-1 with TRBJ2-7, with 10 nucleotides matching TRBD1. Germline-derived CDR1 and CDR2 are MNHNS and SASEGT. V shed 5 bases, J shed 6 bases, and the junction held 7 bases outside the gene matches. The length of the CDR3 is 14 residues. The CDR3 here is CASSQLGTGVEQYF. CDR3 DNA sequence: TGTGCCAGCAGTCAGCTAGGGACAGGGGTCGAGCAGTACTTC.

The V call is TRBV11-2, the J call TRBJ1-2; D is uncertain. The CDR3 sequence is 14 residues long. Trimming stripped 1 base from V and 3 bases from J, with 9 bases between. Germline CDR1 reads SGHAT; CDR2 reads FQNNGV. CDR3 coding DNA: TGTGCCAGCAGCTTAGGTAGACTAGACTATGGCTACACCTTC. It is translated as CASSLGRLDYGYTF.

V is TRBV7-7 and J is TRBJ2-3; D gene unclear. In germline, CDR1 is SSHAT, CDR2 FNYEAQ (reference sequence). V lost 5 bases and J lost 5, with 11 bases in between. CDR3 length: 13 amino acids. CDR3 sequence reads: CASSPGFKDTQYF. Written as DNA, the CDR3 is TGTGCCAGCAGCCCAGGCTTTAAAGATACGCAGTATTTT.

This sequence joins TRBV9 and TRBJ2-1; TRBD2 aligns across 10 bases. Per the germline V gene, CDR1 is SGDLS and CDR2 is YYNGEE. J lost 9 bases, V lost 4 bases, and 10 bases had no gene match. The CDR3 consists of 15 residues. CDR3 residues: CASSQRLAGVSEQFF. The CDR3 nucleotides are TGTGCCAGCAGCCAAAGGCTAGCGGGAGTAAGTGAGCAGTTCTTC.

The chain employs TRBV7-4 and TRBJ1-5; D is unresolved. The CDR3 length is 14 residues. Germline-derived CDR1 and CDR2 are SGHVT and SQSDAQ. Between the trimmed V and J ends, which lost 2 bases and 4 bases, there was a span of 9 bases. The CDR3: CASSLSVFNQPQHF. CDR3 nucleotide sequence: TGTGCCAGCAGCTTATCTGTATTTAATCAGCCCCAGCATTTT.

The chain couples TRBV19 to TRBJ2-2; 15 bases agree with TRBD2. The CDR3 is 16 residues long. The V and J ends lost 6 bases and 8 bases, in that order; junction bases with no gene match: 7. Germline V CDR1 and CDR2: LNHDA, SQIVND (reference sequence). CDR3 residues: CASRFGLAGGPGELFF. The CDR3 DNA reads TGTGCCAGTAGATTCGGACTAGCGGGAGGGCCAGGGGAGCTGTTTTTT.